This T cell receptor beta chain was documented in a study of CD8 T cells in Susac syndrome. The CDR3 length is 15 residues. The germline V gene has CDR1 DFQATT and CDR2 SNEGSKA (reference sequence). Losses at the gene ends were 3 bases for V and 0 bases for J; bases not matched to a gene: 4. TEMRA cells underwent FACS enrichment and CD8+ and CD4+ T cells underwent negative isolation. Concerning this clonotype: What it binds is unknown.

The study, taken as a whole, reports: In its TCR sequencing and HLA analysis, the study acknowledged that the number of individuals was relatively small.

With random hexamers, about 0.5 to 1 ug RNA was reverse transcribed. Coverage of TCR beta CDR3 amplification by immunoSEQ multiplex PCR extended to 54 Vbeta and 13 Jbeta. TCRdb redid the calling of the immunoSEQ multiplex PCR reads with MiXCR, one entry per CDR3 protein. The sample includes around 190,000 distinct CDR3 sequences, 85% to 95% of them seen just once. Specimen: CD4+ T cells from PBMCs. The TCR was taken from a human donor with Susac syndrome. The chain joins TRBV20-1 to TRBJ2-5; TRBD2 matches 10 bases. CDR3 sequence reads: CSASVSGGYQETQYF. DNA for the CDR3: TGCAGTGCTAGTGTTAGCGGGGGGTACCAAGAGACCCAGTACTTC.